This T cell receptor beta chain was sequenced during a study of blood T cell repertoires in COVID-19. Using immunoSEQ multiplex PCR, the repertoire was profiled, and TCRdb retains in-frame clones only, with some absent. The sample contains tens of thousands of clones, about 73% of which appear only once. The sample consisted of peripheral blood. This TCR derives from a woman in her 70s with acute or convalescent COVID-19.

Here the CDR3 reads CASSQLTGGAENTEAFF. The CDR3 coding sequence is TGTGCCAGCAGCCAATTGACAGGGGGCGCGGAGAACACTGAAGCTTTCTTT. The rearrangement links TRBV14 to TRBJ1-1; 10 bases are a match to TRBD1. V lost 2 bases, J lost 1 base, and 7 bases stayed unmatched. Germline CDR1 reads SGHDN; CDR2 reads FVKESK. The CDR3 has 17 amino acids.